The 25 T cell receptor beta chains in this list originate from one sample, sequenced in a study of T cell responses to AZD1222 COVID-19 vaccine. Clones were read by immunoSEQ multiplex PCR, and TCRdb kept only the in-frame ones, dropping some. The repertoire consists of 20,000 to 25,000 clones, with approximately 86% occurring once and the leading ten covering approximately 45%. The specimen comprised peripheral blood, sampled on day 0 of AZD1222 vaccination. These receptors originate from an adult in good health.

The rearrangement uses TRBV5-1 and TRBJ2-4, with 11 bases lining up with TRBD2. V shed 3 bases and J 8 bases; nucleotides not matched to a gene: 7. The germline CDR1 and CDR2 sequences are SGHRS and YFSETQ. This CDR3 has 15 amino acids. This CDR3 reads CASSSVAGGQDIQYF. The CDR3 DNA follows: TGCGCCAGCAGCTCCGTAGCGGGGGGGCAGGACATTCAGTACTTC.

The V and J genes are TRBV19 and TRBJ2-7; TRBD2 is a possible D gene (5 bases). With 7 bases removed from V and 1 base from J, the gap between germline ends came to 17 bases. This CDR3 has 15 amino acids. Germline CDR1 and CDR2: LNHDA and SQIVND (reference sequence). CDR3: CASTPGARGSYEQYF. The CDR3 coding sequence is TGTGCCAGTACCCCGGGCGCGAGAGGGTCCTACGAGCAGTACTTC. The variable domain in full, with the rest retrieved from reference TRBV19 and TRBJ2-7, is DGGITQSPKYLFRKEGQNVTLSCEQNLNHDAMYWYRQDPGQGLRLIYYSQIVNDFQKGDIAEGYSVSREKKESFPLTVTSAQKNPTAFYLCASTPGARGSYEQYFGPGTRLTVT.

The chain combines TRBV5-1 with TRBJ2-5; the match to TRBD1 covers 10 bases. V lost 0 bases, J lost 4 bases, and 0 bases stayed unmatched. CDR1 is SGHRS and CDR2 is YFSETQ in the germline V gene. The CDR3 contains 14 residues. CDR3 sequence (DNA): TGCGCCAGCAGCTTGGGACAGGGGGCAGAGACCCAGTACTTC. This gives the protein CASSLGQGAETQYF. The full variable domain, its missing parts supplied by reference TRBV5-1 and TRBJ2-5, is KAGVTQTPRYLIKTRGQQVTLSCSPISGHRSVSWYQQTPGQGLQFLFEYFSETQRNKGNFPGRFSGRQFSNSRSEMNVSTLELGDSALYLCASSLGQGAETQYFGPGTRLLVL.

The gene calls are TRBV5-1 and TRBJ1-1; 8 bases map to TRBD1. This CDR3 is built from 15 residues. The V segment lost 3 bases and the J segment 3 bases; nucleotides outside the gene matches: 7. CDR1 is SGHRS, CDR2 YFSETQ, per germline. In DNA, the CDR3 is TGCGCCAGCAGCTCAGACCGGACAGGGTACACTGAAGCTTTCTTT. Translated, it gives CASSSDRTGYTEAFF. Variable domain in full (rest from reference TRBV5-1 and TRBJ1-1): KAGVTQTPRYLIKTRGQQVTLSCSPISGHRSVSWYQQTPGQGLQFLFEYFSETQRNKGNFPGRFSGRQFSNSRSEMNVSTLELGDSALYLCASSSDRTGYTEAFFGQGTRLTVV.

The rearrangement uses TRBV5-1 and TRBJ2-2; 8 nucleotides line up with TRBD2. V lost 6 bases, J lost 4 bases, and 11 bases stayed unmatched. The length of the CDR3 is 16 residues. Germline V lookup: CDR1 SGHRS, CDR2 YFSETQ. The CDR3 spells CASNMGIAGGTGELFF. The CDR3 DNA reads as TGCGCCAGCAATATGGGCATCGCGGGGGGCACCGGGGAGCTGTTTTTT.

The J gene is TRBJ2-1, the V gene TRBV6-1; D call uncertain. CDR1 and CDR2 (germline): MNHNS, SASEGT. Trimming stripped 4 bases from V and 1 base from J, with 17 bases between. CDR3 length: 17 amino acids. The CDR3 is CASSVLGGQYSYNEQFF. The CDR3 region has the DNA TGTGCCAGCAGTGTTCTTGGCGGTCAATATTCCTACAATGAGCAGTTCTTC.

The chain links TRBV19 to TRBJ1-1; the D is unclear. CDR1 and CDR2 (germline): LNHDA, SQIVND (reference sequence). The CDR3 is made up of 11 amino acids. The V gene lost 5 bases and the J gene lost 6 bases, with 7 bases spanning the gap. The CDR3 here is CASSRRAEAFF. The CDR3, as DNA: TGTGCCAGTAGTCGGAGGGCTGAAGCTTTCTTT. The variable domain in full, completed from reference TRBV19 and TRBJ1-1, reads DGGITQSPKYLFRKEGQNVTLSCEQNLNHDAMYWYRQDPGQGLRLIYYSQIVNDFQKGDIAEGYSVSREKKESFPLTVTSAQKNPTAFYLCASSRRAEAFFGQGTRLTVV.

This chain's CDR3 is CASSWTGGNGANVLTF. The CDR3 nucleotides read TGTGCCAGCAGTTGGACAGGGGGTAATGGGGCCAACGTCCTGACTTTC. The chain carries TRBV28 and TRBJ2-6; 10 bases align to TRBD1. With 4 bases clipped from V and 3 bases from J, the junction kept 3 bases outside the gene matches. Germline V gene data show CDR1 as MDHEN and CDR2 as SYDVKM. The CDR3 is 16 amino acids.

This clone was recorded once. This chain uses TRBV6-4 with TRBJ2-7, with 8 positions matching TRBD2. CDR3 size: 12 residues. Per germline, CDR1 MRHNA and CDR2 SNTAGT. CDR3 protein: CARRGRSHEQYF. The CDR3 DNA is TGTGCTAGACGCGGGAGGAGCCACGAGCAGTACTTC.

As DNA, the CDR3 is TGTGCCAGCAGTCTCATAGACGACTGGGACTATGGCTACACCTTC. The encoded protein is CASSLIDDWDYGYTF. The J gene is TRBJ1-2, the V gene TRBV6-2 or TRBV6-3; D is unresolved. Germline V gives CDR1 MNHEY, CDR2 SVGEGT. V lost 5 bases to trimming and J lost 3 bases, with 16 bases between them. The CDR3 runs 15 residues.

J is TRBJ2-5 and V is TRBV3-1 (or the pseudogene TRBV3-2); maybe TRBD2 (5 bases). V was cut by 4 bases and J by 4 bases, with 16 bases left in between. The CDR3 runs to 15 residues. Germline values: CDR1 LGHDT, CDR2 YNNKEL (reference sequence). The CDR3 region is CASSLDRRAGETQYF. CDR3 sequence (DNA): TGTGCCAGCAGCCTCGACCGGCGGGCCGGAGAGACCCAGTACTTC.

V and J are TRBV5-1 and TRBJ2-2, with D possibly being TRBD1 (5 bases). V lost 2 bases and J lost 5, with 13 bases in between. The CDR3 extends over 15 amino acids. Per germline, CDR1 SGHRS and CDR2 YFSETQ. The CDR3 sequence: CASSFLGRETGELFF. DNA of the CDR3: TGCGCCAGCAGCTTTTTAGGCAGGGAAACCGGGGAGCTGTTTTTT. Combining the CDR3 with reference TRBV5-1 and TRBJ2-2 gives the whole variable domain KAGVTQTPRYLIKTRGQQVTLSCSPISGHRSVSWYQQTPGQGLQFLFEYFSETQRNKGNFPGRFSGRQFSNSRSEMNVSTLELGDSALYLCASSFLGRETGELFFGEGSRLTVL.

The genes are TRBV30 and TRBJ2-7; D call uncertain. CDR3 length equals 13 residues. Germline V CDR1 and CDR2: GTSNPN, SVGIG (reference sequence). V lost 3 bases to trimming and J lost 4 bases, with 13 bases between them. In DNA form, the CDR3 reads TGTGCCTGGAGCCCCGGGCAATATTACGAGCAGTACTTC. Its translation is CAWSPGQYYEQYF.

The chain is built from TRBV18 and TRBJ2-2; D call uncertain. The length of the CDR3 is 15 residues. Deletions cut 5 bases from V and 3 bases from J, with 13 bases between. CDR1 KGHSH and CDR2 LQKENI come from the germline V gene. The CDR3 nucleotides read TGTGCCAGCTCAATGCGCCAAATAGACACCGGGGAGCTGTTTTTT. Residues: CASSMRQIDTGELFF.

The CDR3 spells CASTLGQRREKLFF. DNA of the CDR3: TGTGCCAGTACTCTGGGACAGAGACGGGAAAAACTGTTTTTT. The chain employs TRBV19 and TRBJ1-4, with TRBD1 matching over 7 bases. Germline loops: CDR1 LNHDA, CDR2 SQIVND (reference sequence). The CDR3 is made up of 14 amino acids. V gave up 7 bases and J gave up 8 bases; unmatched junction bases: 10. Full variable domain (missing parts from reference TRBV19 and TRBJ1-4): DGGITQSPKYLFRKEGQNVTLSCEQNLNHDAMYWYRQDPGQGLRLIYYSQIVNDFQKGDIAEGYSVSREKKESFPLTVTSAQKNPTAFYLCASTLGQRREKLFFGSGTQLSVL.

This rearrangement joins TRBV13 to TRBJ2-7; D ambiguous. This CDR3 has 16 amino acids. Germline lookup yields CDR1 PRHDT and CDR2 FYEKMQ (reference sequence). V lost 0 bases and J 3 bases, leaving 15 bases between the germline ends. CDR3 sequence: CASSLGSAQRNYEQYF. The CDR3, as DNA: TGTGCCAGCAGCTTAGGTTCCGCACAGAGAAACTACGAGCAGTACTTC. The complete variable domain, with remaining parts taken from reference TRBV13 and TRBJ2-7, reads AAGVIQSPRHLIKEKRETATLKCYPIPRHDTVYWYQQGPGQDPQFLISFYEKMQSDKGSIPDRFSAQQFSDYHSELNMSSLELGDSALYFCASSLGSAQRNYEQYFGPGTRLTVT.

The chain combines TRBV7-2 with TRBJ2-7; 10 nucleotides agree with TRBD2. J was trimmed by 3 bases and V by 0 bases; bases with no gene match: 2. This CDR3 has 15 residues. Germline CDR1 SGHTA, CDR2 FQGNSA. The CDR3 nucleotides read TGTGCCAGCAGCTTAGCAGGGACTAGCGACTACGAGCAGTACTTC. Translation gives CASSLAGTSDYEQYF.

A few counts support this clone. The CDR3 spells CASSEAASYNSPLHF. CDR3 nucleotides: TGTGCCAGCAGTGAAGCGGCCTCCTATAATTCACCCCTCCACTTT. The V call is TRBV6-1, the J call TRBJ1-6; D uncertain. V was pared by 0 bases and J by 0 bases, with 3 bases between. CDR3 length: 15 residues. CDR1 MNHNS and CDR2 SASEGT come from the germline V gene.

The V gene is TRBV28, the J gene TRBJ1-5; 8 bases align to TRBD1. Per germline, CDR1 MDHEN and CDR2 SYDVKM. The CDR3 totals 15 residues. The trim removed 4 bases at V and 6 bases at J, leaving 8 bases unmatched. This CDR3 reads CASSSRQGMIQPQHF. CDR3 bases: TGTGCCAGCAGTTCGCGACAGGGGATGATTCAGCCCCAGCATTTT. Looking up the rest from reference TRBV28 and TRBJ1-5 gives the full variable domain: DVKVTQSSRYLVKRTGEKVFLECVQDMDHENMFWYRQDPGLGLRLIYFSYDVKMKEKGDIPEGYSVSREKKERFSLILESASTNQTSMYLCASSSRQGMIQPQHFGDGTRLSIL.

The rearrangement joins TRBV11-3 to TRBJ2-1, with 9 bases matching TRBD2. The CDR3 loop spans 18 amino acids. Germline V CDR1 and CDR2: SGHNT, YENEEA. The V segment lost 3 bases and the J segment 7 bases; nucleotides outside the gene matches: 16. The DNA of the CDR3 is TGTGCCAGCAGCTTTGGGGCTGGCCGCGGGAGGGGCGAGAATGAGCAGTTCTTC. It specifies CASSFGAGRGRGENEQFF.

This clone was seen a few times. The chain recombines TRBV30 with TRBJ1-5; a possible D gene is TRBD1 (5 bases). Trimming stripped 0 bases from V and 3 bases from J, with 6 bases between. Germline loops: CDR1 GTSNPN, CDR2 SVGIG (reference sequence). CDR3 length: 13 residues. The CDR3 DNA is TGTGCCTGGAGTGTAGGGGCCAATCAGCCCCAGCATTTT. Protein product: CAWSVGANQPQHF.

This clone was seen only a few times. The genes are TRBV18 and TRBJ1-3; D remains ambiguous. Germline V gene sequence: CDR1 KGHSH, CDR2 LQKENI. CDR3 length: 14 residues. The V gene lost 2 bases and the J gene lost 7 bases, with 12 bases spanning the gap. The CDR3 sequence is CASSPAGTSNTIYF. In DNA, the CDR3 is TGTGCCAGCTCACCAGCCGGAACTTCGAACACCATATATTTT.

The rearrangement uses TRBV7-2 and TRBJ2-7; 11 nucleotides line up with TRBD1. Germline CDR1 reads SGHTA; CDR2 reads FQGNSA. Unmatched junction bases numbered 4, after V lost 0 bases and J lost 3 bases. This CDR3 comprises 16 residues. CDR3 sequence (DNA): TGTGCCAGCAGCTTAGCGTTCGGGACAGGGGGCTACGAGCAGTACTTC. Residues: CASSLAFGTGGYEQYF.

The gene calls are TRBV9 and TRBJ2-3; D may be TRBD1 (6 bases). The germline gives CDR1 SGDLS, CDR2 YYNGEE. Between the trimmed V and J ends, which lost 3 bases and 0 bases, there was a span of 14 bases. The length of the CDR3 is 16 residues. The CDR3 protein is CASSGSTGQSTDTQYF. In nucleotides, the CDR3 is TGTGCCAGCAGCGGATCGACGGGACAAAGCACAGATACGCAGTATTTT.

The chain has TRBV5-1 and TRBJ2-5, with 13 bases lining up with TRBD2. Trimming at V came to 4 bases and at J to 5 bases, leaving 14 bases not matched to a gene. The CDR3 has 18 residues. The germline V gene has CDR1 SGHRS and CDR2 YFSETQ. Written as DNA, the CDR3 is TGCGCCAGCAGCGCCCACTCCGGACTAGCGGGGGCGGAGGAGACCCAGTACTTC. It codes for CASSAHSGLAGAEETQYF.